The entry below describes one T cell receptor (beta chain). TCRbeta library construction was performed incorporating unique molecular identifiers. TCRdb processed the PCR reads anew with MiXCR; each CDR3 protein has one entry. The table includes around 420,000 distinct CDR3 sequences, 15% to 20% detected once. This sample is drawn from a study of T-cell reconstitution after alpha-beta-depleted transplantation in children. The CDR3 consists of 12 residues. The V end was cut by 6 bases, the J end by 3 bases, with 7 bases between. Per germline, CDR1 KGHSH and CDR2 LQKENI. This TCR derives from a boy in the first two years of life who had a stem cell transplant for Wiskott-Aldrich syndrome, so the T cells may come from the graft donor. V usage is TRBV18 and J usage is TRBJ2-3; no definite D call. Specimen: PBMCs, mostly from graft donor cells, collected 360 days after TCRalphabeta/CD19-depleted stem cell transplant. The CDR3 DNA sequence: TGTGCCAGCTCTAAGAGTACAGATACGCAGTATTTT. This encodes CASSKSTDTQYF.